Listed below are T cell receptor beta chains from one sample, sequenced in a study of blood T cell repertoires in COVID-19. Clones were sequenced by immunoSEQ multiplex PCR, and TCRdb holds only the in-frame ones, with some missing. The table includes 75,000 to 95,000 clones, 88% detected once. Material: peripheral blood. These receptors came from a human donor in a cohort sampled during active COVID-19. CDR3s include the opening cysteine and the closing phenylalanine or tryptophan. Each record gives: J gene, V gene, D gene, clone size, CDR3 DNA, CDR3 protein. A D gene is named only where the DNA matches it firmly. Clone size is stated in some rows and not others, as once, few, many or a class when expanded.

j_gene: TRBJ2-7
v_gene: TRBV7-9
d_gene: TRBD1
abundance: .
CDR3nt: TGTGCCAGCAGTTGGGACAGGGGATTTGCCTACGAGCAGTACTTC
CDR3aa: CASSWDRGFAYEQYF

j_gene: TRBJ2-7
v_gene: TRBV9
d_gene: TRBD1
abundance: .
CDR3nt: TGTGCCAGCTCAGGACAGGGGGGTTCCTACGAGCAGTACTTC
CDR3aa: CASSGQGGSYEQYF

j_gene: TRBJ2-1
v_gene: TRBV5-1
d_gene: TRBD2
abundance: .
CDR3nt: TGCGCCAGCAGCTTGGCCAACGTAGTCGGCGGGAGCCACAATGAGCAGTTCTTC
CDR3aa: CASSLANVVGGSHNEQFF

j_gene: TRBJ2-5
v_gene: TRBV7-2
d_gene: TRBD2
abundance: few
CDR3nt: TGTGCCAGCAGCCTAAGCGGGGTTGAGGGTGTGGAGACCCAGTACTTC
CDR3aa: CASSLSGVEGVETQYF

j_gene: TRBJ1-4
v_gene: TRBV7-3
d_gene: .
abundance: .
CDR3nt: TGTGCCAGCAGCTCCTCGGGAGCAACTAATGAAAAACTGTTTTTT
CDR3aa: CASSSSGATNEKLFF

j_gene: TRBJ1-2
v_gene: TRBV30
d_gene: .
abundance: few
CDR3nt: TGTGCCTGGAGTGTACGATCTGACAGCGATGGCTACACCTTC
CDR3aa: CAWSVRSDSDGYTF

j_gene: TRBJ1-3
v_gene: TRBV11-2
d_gene: .
abundance: .
CDR3nt: TGTGCCAGCAGCTTAGGAGGGTTCGTGGCTGGAAACACCATATATTTT
CDR3aa: CASSLGGFVAGNTIYF

j_gene: TRBJ2-1
v_gene: TRBV15
d_gene: TRBD2
abundance: .
CDR3nt: TGTGCCACCAGCAGAGACACTAGCGGGGGTTACAATGAGCAGTTCTTC
CDR3aa: CATSRDTSGGYNEQFF

j_gene: TRBJ2-1
v_gene: TRBV3-1/TRBV3-2
d_gene: TRBD2
abundance: .
CDR3nt: TGTGCCAGCAGATCTACTAGCGCCGCCTCCTACAATGAGCAGTTCTTC
CDR3aa: CASRSTSAASYNEQFF

j_gene: TRBJ1-5
v_gene: TRBV19
d_gene: .
abundance: .
CDR3nt: TGTGCCAGTAGTAACACAGGGATCGTAAGCAATCAGCCCCAGCATTTT
CDR3aa: CASSNTGIVSNQPQHF

j_gene: TRBJ2-1
v_gene: TRBV20-1
d_gene: .
abundance: .
CDR3nt: TGCAGTGCTCAACGGGTGCATGAGCAGTTCTTC
CDR3aa: CSAQRVHEQFF

j_gene: TRBJ2-5
v_gene: TRBV7-9
d_gene: .
abundance: .
CDR3nt: TGTGCCAGCAGCTTAGGAGTACAAGAGACCCAGTACTTC
CDR3aa: CASSLGVQETQYF

j_gene: TRBJ2-5
v_gene: TRBV19
d_gene: .
abundance: .
CDR3nt: TGTGCCAGTAGTATAGCTGGGGGCAGAGAGACCCAGTACTTC
CDR3aa: CASSIAGGRETQYF

j_gene: TRBJ1-1
v_gene: TRBV28
d_gene: .
abundance: .
CDR3nt: TGTGCCAGCAGTTTATGGTCTACGGGATACACTGAAGCTTTCTTT
CDR3aa: CASSLWSTGYTEAFF